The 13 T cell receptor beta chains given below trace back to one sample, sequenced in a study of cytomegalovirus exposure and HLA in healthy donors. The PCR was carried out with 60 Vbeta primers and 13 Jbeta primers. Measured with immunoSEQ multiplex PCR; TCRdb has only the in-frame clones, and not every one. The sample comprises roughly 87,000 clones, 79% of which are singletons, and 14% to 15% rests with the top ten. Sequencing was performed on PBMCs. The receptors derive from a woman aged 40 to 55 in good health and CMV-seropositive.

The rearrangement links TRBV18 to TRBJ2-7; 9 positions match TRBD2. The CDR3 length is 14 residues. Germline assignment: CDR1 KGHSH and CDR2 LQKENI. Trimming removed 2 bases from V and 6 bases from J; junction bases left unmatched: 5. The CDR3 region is CASSPAGGPREQYF. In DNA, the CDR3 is TGTGCCAGCTCACCAGCGGGAGGGCCCCGCGAGCAGTACTTC.

The CDR3 sequence: CASSLQGPGGYTF. DNA of the CDR3: TGTGCCAGCAGTCTTCAGGGCCCTGGTGGCTACACCTTC. This chain links TRBV2 with TRBJ1-2, with TRBD1 as a possible D gene (5 bases). The germline V gene encodes CDR1 SNHLY and CDR2 FYNNEI. The CDR3 spans 13 residues. The V end was cut by 5 bases, the J end by 7 bases, with 14 bases between.

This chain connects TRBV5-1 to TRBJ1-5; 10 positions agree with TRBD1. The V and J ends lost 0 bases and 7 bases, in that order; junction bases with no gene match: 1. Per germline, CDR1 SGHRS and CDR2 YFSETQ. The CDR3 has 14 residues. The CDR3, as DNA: TGCGCCAGCAGCTTGGGACAGGGGGCCCAGCCCCAGCATTTT. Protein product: CASSLGQGAQPQHF.

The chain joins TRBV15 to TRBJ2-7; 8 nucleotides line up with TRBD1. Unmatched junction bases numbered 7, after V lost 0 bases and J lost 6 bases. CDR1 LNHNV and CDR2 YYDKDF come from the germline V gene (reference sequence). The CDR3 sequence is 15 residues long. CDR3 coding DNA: TGTGCCACCAGCAGAGAGGGGACAGGACGTTCCGAGCAGTACTTC. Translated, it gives CATSREGTGRSEQYF. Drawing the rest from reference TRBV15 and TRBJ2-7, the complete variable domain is DAMVIQNPRYQVTQFGKPVTLSCSQTLNHNVMYWYQQKSSQAPKLLFHYYDKDFNNEADTPDNFQSRRPNTSFCFLDIRSPGLGDTAMYLCATSREGTGRSEQYFGPGTRLTVT.

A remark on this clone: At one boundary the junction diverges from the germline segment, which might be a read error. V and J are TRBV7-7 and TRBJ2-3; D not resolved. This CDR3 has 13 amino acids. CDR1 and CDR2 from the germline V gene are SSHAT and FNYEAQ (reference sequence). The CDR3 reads CASSLDYSNTQYF. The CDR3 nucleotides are TGTGCTAGCAGCTTAGATTACAGTAACACGCAGTATTTT.

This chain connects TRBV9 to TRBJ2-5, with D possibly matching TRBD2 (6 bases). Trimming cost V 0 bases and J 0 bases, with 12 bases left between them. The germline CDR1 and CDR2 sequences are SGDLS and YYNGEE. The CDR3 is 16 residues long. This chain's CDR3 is CASSVGIAAYQETQYF. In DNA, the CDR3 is TGTGCCAGCAGCGTAGGGATAGCGGCGTACCAAGAGACCCAGTACTTC.

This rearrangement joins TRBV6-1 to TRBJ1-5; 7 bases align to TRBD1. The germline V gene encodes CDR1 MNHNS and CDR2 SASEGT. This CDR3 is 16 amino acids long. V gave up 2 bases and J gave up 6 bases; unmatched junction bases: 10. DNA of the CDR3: TGTGCCAGCAGTGAAATGGGTAGGGGGCTTAGTCAGCCCCAGCATTTT. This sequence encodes CASSEMGRGLSQPQHF.

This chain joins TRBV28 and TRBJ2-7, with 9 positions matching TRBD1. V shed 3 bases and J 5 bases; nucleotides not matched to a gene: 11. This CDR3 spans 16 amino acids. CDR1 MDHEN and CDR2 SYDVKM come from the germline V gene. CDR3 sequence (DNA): TGTGCCAGCAGTTTCTATCCGGACAGGGGTGCCCACGAGCAGTACTTC. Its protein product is CASSFYPDRGAHEQYF.

The CDR3 reads CSGALLNGNTIYF. CDR3 sequence (DNA): TGCAGCGGGGCCCTTTTGAATGGAAACACCATATATTTT. The rearrangement joins TRBV29-1 to TRBJ1-3; D gene ambiguous. Trimming removed 7 bases at V and 3 bases at J, with 13 bases between. The germline CDR1 and CDR2 sequences are SQVTM and ANQGSEA. The length of the CDR3 is 13 residues.

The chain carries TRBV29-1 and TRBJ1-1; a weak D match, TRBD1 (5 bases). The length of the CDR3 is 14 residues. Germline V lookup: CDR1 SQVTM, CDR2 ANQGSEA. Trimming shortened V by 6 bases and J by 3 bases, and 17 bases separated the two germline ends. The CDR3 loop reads CSVHGRGADTEAFF. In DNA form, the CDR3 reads TGCAGCGTCCATGGTAGGGGCGCGGACACTGAAGCTTTCTTT.

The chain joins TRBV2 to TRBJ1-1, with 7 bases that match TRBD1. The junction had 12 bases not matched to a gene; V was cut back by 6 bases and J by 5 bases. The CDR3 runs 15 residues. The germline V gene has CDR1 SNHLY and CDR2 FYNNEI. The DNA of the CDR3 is TGTGCCAGCAGGAGGGTCGTGGAGGGGGCGACTGAAGCTTTCTTT. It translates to CASRRVVEGATEAFF.

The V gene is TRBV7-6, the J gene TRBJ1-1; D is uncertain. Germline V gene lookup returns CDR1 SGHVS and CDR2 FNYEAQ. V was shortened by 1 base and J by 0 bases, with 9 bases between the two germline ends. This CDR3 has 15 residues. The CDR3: CASSLDSDMNTEAFF. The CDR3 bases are TGTGCCAGCAGCTTAGATTCAGACATGAACACTGAAGCTTTCTTT. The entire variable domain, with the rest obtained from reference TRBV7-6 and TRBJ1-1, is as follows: GAGVSQSPRYKVTKRGQDVALRCDPISGHVSLYWYRQALGQGPEFLTYFNYEAQQDKSGLPNDRFSAERPEGSISTLTIQRTEQRDSAMYRCASSLDSDMNTEAFFGQGTRLTVV.

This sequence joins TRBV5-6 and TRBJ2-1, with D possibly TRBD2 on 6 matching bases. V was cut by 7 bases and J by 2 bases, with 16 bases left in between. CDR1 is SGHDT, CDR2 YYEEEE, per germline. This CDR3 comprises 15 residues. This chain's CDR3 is CASRGRREPYNEQFF. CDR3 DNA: TGTGCCAGCCGGGGTAGGCGGGAACCCTACAATGAGCAGTTCTTC. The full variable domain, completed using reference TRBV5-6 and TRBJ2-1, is DAGVTQSPTHLIKTRGQQVTLRCSPKSGHDTVSWYQQALGQGPQFIFQYYEEEERQRGNFPDRFSGHQFPNYSSELNVNALLLGDSALYLCASRGRREPYNEQFFGPGTRLTVL.